The 5 T cell receptor beta chains reported below all come from one sample, sequenced in a study of CD8+CD57+ T cells in acquired aplastic anemia. For CDR3 and TCR beta VDJ profiling, genomic DNA was the template used. Via MiXCR, TCRdb re-called the reads, giving one row per CDR3 protein. The sample consists of about 290,000 distinct CDR3 sequences, approximately 57% of them appearing once. In patients chosen for sequencing, flow cytometry had shown CD8+CD57+ cell expansion. The specimen sequenced was sorted CD4+, CD8+, or CD8+CD57+ T cells (not recorded which) from PBMCs. The receptors stem from a human donor with aplastic anemia.

This clonotype was detected many times. The chain links TRBV5-1 to TRBJ1-2; 11 positions agree with TRBD1. CDR3 size: 13 residues. Trimming at V came to 4 bases and at J to 7 bases, leaving 3 bases not matched to a gene. CDR1 SGHRS and CDR2 YFSETQ come from the germline V gene. The CDR3 DNA follows: TGCGCCAGCAGCGAGGGACAGGGGGGTGGCTACACCTTC. It encodes CASSEGQGGGYTF.

This clonotype was observed once. V usage is TRBV20-1 and J usage is TRBJ2-5, with a weak D call TRBD1 (6 bases). The CDR3 has 12 amino acids. The V end was cut by 3 bases, the J end by 2 bases, with 7 bases between. CDR1 DFQATT and CDR2 SNEGSKA come from the germline V gene (reference sequence). The DNA for the CDR3 is TGCAGTGCTAGTGACAGGCAAGAGACCCAGTACTTC. Translating it yields CSASDRQETQYF.

The J gene is TRBJ2-7, the V gene TRBV7-8, with 9 bases that match TRBD1. The CDR3 runs to 14 residues. CDR1 is SGHVS and CDR2 is FQNEAQ in the germline V gene. V was clipped by 5 bases and J by 5 bases; unmatched bases: 7. The DNA for the CDR3 is TGTGCCAGCAGCGGGTGGACAGGGGACCACGAGCAGTACTTC. Its translation is CASSGWTGDHEQYF.

About this clonotype itself: A much more abundant neighbour one base away suggests this may be a read error. This sequence joins TRBV6-1 and TRBJ1-6; TRBD1 matches at 7 bases. Germline values: CDR1 MNHNS, CDR2 SASEGT. There are 15 residues in the CDR3. V shed 0 bases and J 7 bases; nucleotides not matched to a gene: 3. CDR3 coding DNA: TGTGCCAGCAGTGAAGCCTGGGACAGAAATTCACCCCTCCACTTT. It translates to CASSEAWDRNSPLHF.

J is TRBJ1-2 and V is TRBV19; TRBD1 agrees at 8 bases. Germline CDR1 LNHDA, CDR2 SQIVND (reference sequence). The CDR3 totals 14 residues. The junction had 2 bases not matched to a gene; V was cut back by 5 bases and J by 0 bases. CDR3 sequence (DNA): TGTGCCAGTAGTGCGACAGGGGCTAACTATGGCTACACCTTC. Translation gives CASSATGANYGYTF.